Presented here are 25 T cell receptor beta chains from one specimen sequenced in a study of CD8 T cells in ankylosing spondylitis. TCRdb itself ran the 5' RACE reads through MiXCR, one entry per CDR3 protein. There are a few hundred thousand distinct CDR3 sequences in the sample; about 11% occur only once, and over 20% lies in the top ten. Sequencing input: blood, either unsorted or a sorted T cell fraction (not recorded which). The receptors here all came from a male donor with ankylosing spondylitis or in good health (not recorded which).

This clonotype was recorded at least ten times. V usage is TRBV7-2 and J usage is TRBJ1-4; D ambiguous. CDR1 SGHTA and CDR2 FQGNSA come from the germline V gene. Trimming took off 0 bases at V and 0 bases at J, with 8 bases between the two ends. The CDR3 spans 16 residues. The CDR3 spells CASSLAPVATNEKLFF. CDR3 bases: TGTGCCAGCAGCTTAGCGCCCGTAGCAACTAATGAAAAACTGTTTTTT.

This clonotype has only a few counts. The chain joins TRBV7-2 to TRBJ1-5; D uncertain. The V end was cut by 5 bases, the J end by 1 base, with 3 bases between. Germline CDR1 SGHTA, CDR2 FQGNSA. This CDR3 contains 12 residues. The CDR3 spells CASSPSNQPQHF. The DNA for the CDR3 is TGTGCCAGCAGCCCCAGCAATCAGCCCCAGCATTTT.

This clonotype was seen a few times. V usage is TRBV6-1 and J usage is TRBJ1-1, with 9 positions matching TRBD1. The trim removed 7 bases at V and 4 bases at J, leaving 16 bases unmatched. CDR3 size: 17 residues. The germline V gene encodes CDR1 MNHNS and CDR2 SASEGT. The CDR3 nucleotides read TGTGCCAGCATGGCGTCCAGGACAGGGGTCGGTCGCACTGAAGCTTTCTTT. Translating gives CASMASRTGVGRTEAFF.

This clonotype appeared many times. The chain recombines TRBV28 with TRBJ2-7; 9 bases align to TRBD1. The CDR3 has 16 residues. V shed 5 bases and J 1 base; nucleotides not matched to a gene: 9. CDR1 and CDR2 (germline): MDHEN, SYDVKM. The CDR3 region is CASSLLEDRGSYEQYF. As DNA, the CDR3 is TGTGCCAGCAGTCTGCTGGAAGACAGGGGGTCCTACGAGCAGTACTTC.

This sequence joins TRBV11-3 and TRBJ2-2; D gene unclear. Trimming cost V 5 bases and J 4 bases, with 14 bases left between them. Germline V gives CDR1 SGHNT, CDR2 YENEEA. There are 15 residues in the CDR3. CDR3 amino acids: CASSPSLLGTGELFF. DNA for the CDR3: TGTGCCAGCAGCCCCAGCCTGTTGGGCACCGGGGAGCTGTTTTTT.

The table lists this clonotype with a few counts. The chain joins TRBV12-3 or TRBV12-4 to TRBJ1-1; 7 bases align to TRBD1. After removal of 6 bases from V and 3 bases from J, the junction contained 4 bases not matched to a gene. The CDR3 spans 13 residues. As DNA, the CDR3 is TGTGCCAGCAGGTCTACAGGGGACACTGAAGCTTTCTTT. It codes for CASRSTGDTEAFF.

Written as DNA, the CDR3 is TGCAGTGCTTGGGACAGGGGGAACGAGCAGTACTTC. This codes for CSAWDRGNEQYF. This chain uses TRBV20-1 with TRBJ2-7; 11 bases match TRBD1. Looked up from germline, CDR1 is DFQATT and CDR2 is SNEGSKA (reference sequence). Unmatched junction bases numbered 2, after V lost 5 bases and J lost 5 bases. This CDR3 region has 12 residues.

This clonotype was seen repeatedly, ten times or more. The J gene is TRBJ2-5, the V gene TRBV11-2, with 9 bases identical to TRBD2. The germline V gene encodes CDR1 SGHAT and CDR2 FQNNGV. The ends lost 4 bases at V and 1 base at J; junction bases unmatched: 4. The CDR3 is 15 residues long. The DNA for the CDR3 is TGTGCCAGCAGCTCGCTAGCGGGGACCCAAGAGACCCAGTACTTC. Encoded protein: CASSSLAGTQETQYF.

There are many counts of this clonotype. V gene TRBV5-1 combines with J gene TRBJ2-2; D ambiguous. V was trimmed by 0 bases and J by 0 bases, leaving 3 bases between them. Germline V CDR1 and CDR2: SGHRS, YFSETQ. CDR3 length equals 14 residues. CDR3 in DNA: TGCGCCAGCAGCTTGGGAGCGAACACCGGGGAGCTGTTTTTT. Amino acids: CASSLGANTGELFF. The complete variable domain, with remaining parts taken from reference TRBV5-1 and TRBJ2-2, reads KAGVTQTPRYLIKTRGQQVTLSCSPISGHRSVSWYQQTPGQGLQFLFEYFSETQRNKGNFPGRFSGRQFSNSRSEMNVSTLELGDSALYLCASSLGANTGELFFGEGSRLTVL.

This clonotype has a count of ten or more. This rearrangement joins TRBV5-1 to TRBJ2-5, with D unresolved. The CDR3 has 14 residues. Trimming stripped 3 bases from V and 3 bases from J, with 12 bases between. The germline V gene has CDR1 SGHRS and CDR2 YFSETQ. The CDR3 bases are TGCGCCAGCAGCTCCCTGGGATATGAAGAGACCCAGTACTTC. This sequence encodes CASSSLGYEETQYF.

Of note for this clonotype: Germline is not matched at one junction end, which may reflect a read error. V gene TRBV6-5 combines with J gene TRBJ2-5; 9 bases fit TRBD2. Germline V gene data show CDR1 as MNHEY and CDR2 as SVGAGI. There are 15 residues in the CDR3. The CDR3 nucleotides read TGTGCCAGGAGTTACGTGCGGGGGGGCGCCGAGACCCAGTACTTC. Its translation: CARSYVRGGAETQYF.

CDR3 loop: CSAPRNNEQFF. The CDR3 bases are TGCAGTGCCCCGCGTAACAATGAGCAGTTCTTC. This chain connects TRBV20-1 to TRBJ2-1; D is unresolved. In germline, CDR1 is DFQATT, CDR2 SNEGSKA (reference sequence). The CDR3 has 11 residues. The ends were cut back, 6 bases at V and 5 bases at J, with 8 bases in the middle.

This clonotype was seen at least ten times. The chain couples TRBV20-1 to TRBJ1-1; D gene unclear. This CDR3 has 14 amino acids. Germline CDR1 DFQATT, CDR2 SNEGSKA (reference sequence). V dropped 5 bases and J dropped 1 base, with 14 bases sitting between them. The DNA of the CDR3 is TGCAGTGCTCCTTTAAGGGTTTCGAACACTGAAGCTTTCTTT. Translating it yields CSAPLRVSNTEAFF.

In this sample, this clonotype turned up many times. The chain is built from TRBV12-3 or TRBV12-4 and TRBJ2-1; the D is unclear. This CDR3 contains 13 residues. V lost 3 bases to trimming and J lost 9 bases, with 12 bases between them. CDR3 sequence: CASSLKGIAEQFF. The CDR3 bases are TGTGCCAGCAGTTTGAAAGGGATTGCTGAGCAGTTCTTC.

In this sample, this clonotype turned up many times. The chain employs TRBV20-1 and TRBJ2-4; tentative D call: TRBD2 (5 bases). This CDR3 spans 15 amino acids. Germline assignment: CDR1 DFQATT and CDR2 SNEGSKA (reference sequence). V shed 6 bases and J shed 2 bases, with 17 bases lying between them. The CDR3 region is CSAPSPAVTKNIQYF. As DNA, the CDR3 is TGCAGTGCCCCTAGCCCTGCGGTGACCAAAAACATTCAGTACTTC.

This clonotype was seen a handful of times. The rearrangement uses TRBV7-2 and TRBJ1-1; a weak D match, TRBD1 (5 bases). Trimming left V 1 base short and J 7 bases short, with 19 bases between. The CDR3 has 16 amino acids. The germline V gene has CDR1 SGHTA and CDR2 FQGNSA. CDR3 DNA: TGTGCCAGCAGCTTAGATGCTCAGGGTTCCCATAATGAAGCTTTCTTT. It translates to CASSLDAQGSHNEAFF.

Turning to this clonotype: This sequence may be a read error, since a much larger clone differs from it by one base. The CDR3 region has the DNA TGCAGTGCCCGTAGCAGTCCTGGCACAGATACGCAGTATTTT. Its translation: CSARSSPGTDTQYF. V is TRBV20-1 and J is TRBJ2-3; D remains unclear. This CDR3 has 14 residues. Germline lookup yields CDR1 DFQATT and CDR2 SNEGSKA (reference sequence). V lost 6 bases, J lost 1 base, and 14 bases lay in between.

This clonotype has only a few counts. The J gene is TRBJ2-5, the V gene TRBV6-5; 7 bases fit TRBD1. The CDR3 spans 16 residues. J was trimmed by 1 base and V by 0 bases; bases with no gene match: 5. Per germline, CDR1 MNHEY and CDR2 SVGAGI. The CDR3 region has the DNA TGTGCCAGCAGTTACTCGTGGGGACAGTCCCAAGAGACCCAGTACTTC. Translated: CASSYSWGQSQETQYF.

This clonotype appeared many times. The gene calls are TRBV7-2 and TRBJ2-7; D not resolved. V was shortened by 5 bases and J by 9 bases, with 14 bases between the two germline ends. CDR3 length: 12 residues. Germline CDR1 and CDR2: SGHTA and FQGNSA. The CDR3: CASSPTDRTQYF. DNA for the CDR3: TGTGCCAGCAGCCCCACGGACCGGACGCAGTACTTC.

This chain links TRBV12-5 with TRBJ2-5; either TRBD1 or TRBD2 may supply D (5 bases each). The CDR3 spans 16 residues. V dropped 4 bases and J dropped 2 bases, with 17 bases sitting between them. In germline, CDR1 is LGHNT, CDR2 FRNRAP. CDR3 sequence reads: CASGSPPGTAQETQYF. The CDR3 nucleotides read TGTGCTAGTGGTTCCCCCCCCGGGACGGCTCAAGAGACCCAGTACTTC.

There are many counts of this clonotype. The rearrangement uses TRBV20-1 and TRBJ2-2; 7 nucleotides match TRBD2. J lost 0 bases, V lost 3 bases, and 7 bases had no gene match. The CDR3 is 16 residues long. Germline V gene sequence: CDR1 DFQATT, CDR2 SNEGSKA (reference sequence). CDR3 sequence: CSASLRGGANTGELFF. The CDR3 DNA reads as TGCAGTGCTAGTCTGCGTGGGGGGGCGAACACCGGGGAGCTGTTTTTT.

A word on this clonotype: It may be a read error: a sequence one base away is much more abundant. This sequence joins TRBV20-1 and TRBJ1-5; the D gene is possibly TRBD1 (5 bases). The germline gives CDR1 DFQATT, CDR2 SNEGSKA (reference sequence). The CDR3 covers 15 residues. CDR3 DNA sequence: TGCAGTGCTAGATCCCATGTCCCGGCGGGGCAGCCCCCGCATTTT. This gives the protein CSARSHVPAGQPPHF.

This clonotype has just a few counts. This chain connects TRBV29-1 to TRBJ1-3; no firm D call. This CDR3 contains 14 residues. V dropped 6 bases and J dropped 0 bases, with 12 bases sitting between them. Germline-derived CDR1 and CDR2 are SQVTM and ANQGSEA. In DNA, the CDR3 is TGCAGCGTGGACCTGCTAGGCTCTGGAAACACCATATATTTT. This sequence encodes CSVDLLGSGNTIYF.

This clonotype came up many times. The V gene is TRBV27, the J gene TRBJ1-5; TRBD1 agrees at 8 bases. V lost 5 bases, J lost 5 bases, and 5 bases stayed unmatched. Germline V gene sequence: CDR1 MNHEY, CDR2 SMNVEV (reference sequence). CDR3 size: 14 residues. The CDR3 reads CASSPGQGDQPQHF. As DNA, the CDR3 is TGTGCCAGCAGTCCCGGACAGGGAGATCAGCCCCAGCATTTT.

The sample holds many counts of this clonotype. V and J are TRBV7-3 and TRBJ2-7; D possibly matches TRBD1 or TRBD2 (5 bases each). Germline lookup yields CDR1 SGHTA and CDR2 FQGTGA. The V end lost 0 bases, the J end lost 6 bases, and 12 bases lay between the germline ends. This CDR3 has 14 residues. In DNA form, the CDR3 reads TGTGCCAGCAGCTTAACGGGGGTAAGCGGCGAGCAGTACTTC. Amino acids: CASSLTGVSGEQYF.